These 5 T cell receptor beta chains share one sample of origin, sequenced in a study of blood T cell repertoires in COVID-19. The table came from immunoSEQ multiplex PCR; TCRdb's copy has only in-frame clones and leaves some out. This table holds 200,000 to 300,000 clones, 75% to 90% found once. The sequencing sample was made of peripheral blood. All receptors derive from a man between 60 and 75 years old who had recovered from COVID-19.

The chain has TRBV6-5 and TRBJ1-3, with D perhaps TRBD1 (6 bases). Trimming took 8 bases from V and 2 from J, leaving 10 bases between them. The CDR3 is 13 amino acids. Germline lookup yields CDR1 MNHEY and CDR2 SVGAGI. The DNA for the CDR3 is TGTGCCAGCCGTCACAGGGCTGGAAACACCATATATTTT. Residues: CASRHRAGNTIYF.

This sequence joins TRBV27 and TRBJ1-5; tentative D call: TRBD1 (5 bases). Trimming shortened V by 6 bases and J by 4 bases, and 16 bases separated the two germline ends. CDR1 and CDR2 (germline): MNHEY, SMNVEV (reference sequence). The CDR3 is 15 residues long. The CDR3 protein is CASRVKGDGNQPQHF. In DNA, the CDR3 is TGTGCCAGCAGGGTGAAAGGGGATGGAAATCAGCCCCAGCATTTT.

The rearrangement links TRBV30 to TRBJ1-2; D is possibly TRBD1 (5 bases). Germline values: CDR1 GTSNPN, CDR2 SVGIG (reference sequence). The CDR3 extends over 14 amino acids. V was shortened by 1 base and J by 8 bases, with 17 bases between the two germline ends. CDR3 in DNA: TGTGCCTGGAGTGGTAGTTGGGGCGGCTCGGGCTACACCTTC. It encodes CAWSGSWGGSGYTF.

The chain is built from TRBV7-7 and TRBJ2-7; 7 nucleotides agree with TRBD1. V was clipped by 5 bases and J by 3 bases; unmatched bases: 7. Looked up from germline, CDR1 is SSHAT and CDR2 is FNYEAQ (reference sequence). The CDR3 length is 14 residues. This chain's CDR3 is CASSKRGLCYEQYV. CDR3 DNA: TGTGCCAGCAGCAAGAGGGGGCTATGCTACGAGCAGTACGTC.

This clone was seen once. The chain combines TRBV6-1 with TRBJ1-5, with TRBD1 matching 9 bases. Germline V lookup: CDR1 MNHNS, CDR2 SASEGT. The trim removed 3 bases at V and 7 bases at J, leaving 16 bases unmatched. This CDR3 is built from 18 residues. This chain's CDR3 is CASSERLYRTGEGQPQHF. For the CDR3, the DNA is TGTGCCAGCAGTGAGCGGTTATATAGGACAGGGGAAGGACAGCCCCAGCATTTT.